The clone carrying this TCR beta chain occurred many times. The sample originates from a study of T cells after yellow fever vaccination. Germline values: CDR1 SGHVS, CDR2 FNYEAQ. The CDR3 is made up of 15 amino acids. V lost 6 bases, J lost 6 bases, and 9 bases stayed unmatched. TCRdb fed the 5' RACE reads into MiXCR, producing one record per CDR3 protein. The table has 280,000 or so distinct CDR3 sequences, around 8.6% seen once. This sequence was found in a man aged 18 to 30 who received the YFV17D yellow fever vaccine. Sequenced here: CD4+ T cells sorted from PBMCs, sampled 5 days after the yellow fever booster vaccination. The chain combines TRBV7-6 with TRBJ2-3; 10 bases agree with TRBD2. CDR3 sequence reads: CASRARGSGGDTQYF. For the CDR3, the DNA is TGTGCCAGCAGAGCGAGGGGTAGCGGGGGGGATACGCAGTATTTT.